The clone carrying this T cell receptor (beta chain) was counted ten times or more. Its target is not known. TCR beta CDR3 sequences were amplified from RNA transcripts. Using the HTBI primer set, a first-round RT-PCR was run on the TCR CDR3. TCRdb processed the multiplex PCR reads anew with MiXCR; each CDR3 protein has one entry. Here the sample spans about 400,000 distinct CDR3 sequences, around 15% being singletons. Germline assignment: CDR1 SNHLY and CDR2 FYNNEI. The germline V and J ends were trimmed by 2 bases and 0 bases, with 14 bases remaining between them. The CDR3 consists of 16 residues. The entry originates in a study of T cells in Graves' hyperthyroidism and ophthalmopathy. Each person with ophthalmopathy scored at least 3 on the Clinical Activity Score, reached NOSPECS grade 4 or higher, and had been ill under 3 months. Using more than 8 ml of fresh peripheral blood, PBMCs were prepared.

The study's findings and limits: By a 13 V-J model, ophthalmopathy was set apart from stable hyperthyroidism. Ophthalmopathy got predicted by the model a median about six months before its onset.

The receptor was isolated from a woman in her fifties or sixties with Graves' ophthalmopathy. The chain employs TRBV2 and TRBJ2-7; maybe TRBD2 (6 bases). The sequenced material came from blood. CDR3 residues: CASSERKGRSSYEQYF. The CDR3 DNA is TGTGCCAGCAGTGAAAGAAAAGGGAGGAGCTCCTACGAGCAGTACTTC. Full variable domain (remainder filled in from reference TRBV2 and TRBJ2-7): EPEVTQTPSHQVTQMGQEVILRCVPISNHLYFYWYRQILGQKVEFLVSFYNNEISEKSEIFDDQFSVERPDGSNFTLKIRSTKLEDSAMYFCASSERKGRSSYEQYFGPGTRLTVT.